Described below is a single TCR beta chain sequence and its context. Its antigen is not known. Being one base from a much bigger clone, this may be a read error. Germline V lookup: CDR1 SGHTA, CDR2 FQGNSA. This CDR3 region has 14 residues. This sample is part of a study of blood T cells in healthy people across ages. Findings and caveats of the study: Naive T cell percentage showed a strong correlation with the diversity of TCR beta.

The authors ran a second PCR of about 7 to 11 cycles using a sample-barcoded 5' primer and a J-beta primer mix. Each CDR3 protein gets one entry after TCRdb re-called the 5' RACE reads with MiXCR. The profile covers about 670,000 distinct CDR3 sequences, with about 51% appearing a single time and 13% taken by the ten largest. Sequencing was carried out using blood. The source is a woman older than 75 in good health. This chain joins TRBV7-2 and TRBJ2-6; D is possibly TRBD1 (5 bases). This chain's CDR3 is CASSLTSGASVLTF. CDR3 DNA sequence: TGTGCCAGCAGCTTAACCTCTGGGGCCAGCGTCCTGACTTTC.